Reported below is one T cell receptor beta chain. Its cognate antigen is unknown. This sample was included in a study of cytomegalovirus exposure and HLA in healthy donors. General observations from the study: As confirmed in vitro, three CMV-associated chains were specific for CMV antigens. Researchers catalogued about 150 TCR beta chains as cytomegalovirus-associated. A subsequent analysis found that TCR clusters from the first cohort also tended to co-occur in the 120 validation repertoires, with 94% of cluster scores above 0.

Trimming removed 6 bases from V and 10 bases from J; junction bases left unmatched: 6. There are 14 residues in the CDR3. The germline gives CDR1 WSHSY, CDR2 SAAADI. The data were produced by immunoSEQ multiplex PCR, yet TCRdb's version contains in-frame clones alone and is incomplete. The sample yields about 120,000 clones, 89% seen once. This receptor was taken from a young woman in good health and CMV-seronegative. The sample taken for sequencing was PBMCs. V gene TRBV10-2 combines with J gene TRBJ2-1; the match to TRBD2 covers 13 bases. The CDR3 coding sequence is TGCGCCAGCAGGGGGACTAGCGGGATATCGGAGCAGTTCTTC. It codes for CASRGTSGISEQFF.